A selection of T cell receptor beta chains follows, all from one sample in a study of T cell repertoires in cytomegalovirus infection. These receptors are not linked to any known antigen. A single record per CDR3 protein comes from TCRdb applying MiXCR to the reads. This repertoire shows 300,000 to 400,000 distinct CDR3 sequences, almost 30% found once; its top ten account for roughly 20%. The source was cultured PBMCs, collected from culture after CMV antigen stimulation. Receptors were obtained from a human donor in good health (CMV status not recorded). Some clones in this sample may be carry-over from other donors' samples. The CDR3 runs from the conserved cysteine through the conserved F or W. The order of the fields is V gene, J gene, D gene, clone size, CDR3 DNA, CDR3 protein. A D gene is named only where the DNA matches it firmly. Clone size appears in some rows only: once, few, many, or a class for an expanded clone.

v_gene: TRBV4-2; j_gene: TRBJ1-6; d_gene: NA; abundance: many; CDR3nt: TGTGCCAGCAGCCAAGATCCTACAGGGTGGAATTCACCCCTCCACTTT; CDR3aa: CASSQDPTGWNSPLHF
v_gene: TRBV7-2; j_gene: TRBJ2-5; d_gene: NA; abundance: NA; CDR3nt: TGTGCCAGCAGCTTAGAAGGGGGGGCAAGGTGGGAGACCCAGTACTTC; CDR3aa: CASSLEGGARWETQYF
v_gene: TRBV6-6; j_gene: TRBJ2-7; d_gene: NA; abundance: NA; CDR3nt: TGTGCCAGCAGTTACCTATCGGCAGATACCCTCGAGCAGTACTTC; CDR3aa: CASSYLSADTLEQYF
v_gene: TRBV2; j_gene: TRBJ1-5; d_gene: NA; abundance: few; CDR3nt: TGTGCCAGCAGTGCCCGACAGTCCGCTAGCAATCAGCCCCAGCATTTT; CDR3aa: CASSARQSASNQPQHF
v_gene: TRBV20-1; j_gene: TRBJ2-1; d_gene: TRBD2; abundance: NA; CDR3nt: TGCAGTGCTCGGGGACTAGCAGTTTACAATGAGCAGTTCTTC; CDR3aa: CSARGLAVYNEQFF
v_gene: TRBV10-1; j_gene: TRBJ1-1; d_gene: NA; abundance: NA; CDR3nt: TGCGCCAGCAGCGGGACACCGGGGCCCTCGACCACTGAAGCTTTCTTT; CDR3aa: CASSGTPGPSTTEAFF
v_gene: TRBV6-1; j_gene: TRBJ2-2; d_gene: NA; abundance: few; CDR3nt: TGTGCCAGCACCCTCAAGGCGGGAAACACCGGGGAGCTGTTTTTT; CDR3aa: CASTLKAGNTGELFF
v_gene: TRBV4-2; j_gene: TRBJ1-1; d_gene: NA; abundance: NA; CDR3nt: TGTGCCAGCAGCCAAGAGTGGAGCCGCAGGTACACTGAAGCTTTCTTT; CDR3aa: CASSQEWSRRYTEAFF
v_gene: TRBV4-1; j_gene: TRBJ2-3; d_gene: NA; abundance: NA; CDR3nt: TGCGCCAGCAGCCAAGATAAAGGGGCGCCAGGGTCGATAGATACGCAGTATTTT; CDR3aa: CASSQDKGAPGSIDTQYF
v_gene: TRBV6-5; j_gene: TRBJ1-2; d_gene: TRBD1; abundance: NA; CDR3nt: TGTGCCAGCAGAAAGGGACAGGGGGCGCGAGGCTACACCTTC; CDR3aa: CASRKGQGARGYTF
v_gene: TRBV15; j_gene: TRBJ2-1; d_gene: NA; abundance: few; CDR3nt: TGTGCCACCAGCAGAGGGCCTAATGATGAGCAGTTCTTC; CDR3aa: CATSRGPNDEQFF
v_gene: TRBV7-9; j_gene: TRBJ1-2; d_gene: TRBD1; abundance: NA; CDR3nt: TGTGCCAGCAGCCACAGTCCAGGCAGGGGGCACTATGGCTACACCTTC; CDR3aa: CASSHSPGRGHYGYTF
v_gene: TRBV5-6; j_gene: TRBJ1-4; d_gene: NA; abundance: few; CDR3nt: TGTGCCAGCAGCTTGGATTATAGTAATGAAAAACTGTTTTTT; CDR3aa: CASSLDYSNEKLFF
v_gene: TRBV7-8; j_gene: TRBJ2-1; d_gene: NA; abundance: few; CDR3nt: TGTGCCAGCAGCTTAGACCCGGGAAGCAAAGTGGGGCAGTTCTTC; CDR3aa: CASSLDPGSKVGQFF
v_gene: TRBV3-1; j_gene: TRBJ1-2; d_gene: TRBD1; abundance: NA; CDR3nt: TGTGCCAGCAGCCAATTTTCCGGGACAGGGCAGGGCCATGGCTACACCTTC; CDR3aa: CASSQFSGTGQGHGYTF
v_gene: TRBV4-1; j_gene: TRBJ2-1; d_gene: TRBD2; abundance: NA; CDR3nt: TGCGCCAGCAGCCAAGGGGGAGGACTAGCGGGAGGAGTAGGGTACAATGAGCAGTTCTTC; CDR3aa: CASSQGGGLAGGVGYNEQFF
v_gene: TRBV7-2; j_gene: TRBJ2-5; d_gene: TRBD1; abundance: many; CDR3nt: TGTGCCAGCAGCTTAGGGACAGGGGAGACCCAGTACTTC; CDR3aa: CASSLGTGETQYF